The sample holds many counts of the clone carrying this T cell receptor (beta chain). The target antigen is unknown. V gave up 5 bases and J gave up 4 bases; unmatched junction bases: 14. The CDR3 contains 18 residues. Germline loops: CDR1 SEHNR, CDR2 FQNEAQ (reference sequence). MiXCR, applied by TCRdb to the reads, yields one record per CDR3 protein. This sample has approximately 600,000 distinct CDR3 sequences, with roughly 43% found just once. This sample stems from a study of T cell repertoires in cytomegalovirus infection. Overall study: Epitope selection comprised recently identified HLA-C-restricted CMV epitopes and well-studied HLA-B-restricted CMV epitopes. It was the public TCR beta signatures that indicated both CMV infection and matching HLA type. Study conclusions and caveats: Identification of carriers of CMV plus the relevant HLA was performed using cumulative public TCR beta family frequency.

The source material was cultured PBMCs, sampled from culture after CMV antigen stimulation. This chain connects TRBV7-9 to TRBJ2-6; 7 bases fit TRBD1. This clonotype was obtained from a human donor in good health (CMV status not recorded). Some clones in this sample may be carry-over from other donors' samples. CDR3 loop: CASSQAGTASPGANVLTF. Written as DNA, the CDR3 is TGTGCCAGCAGCCAAGCCGGGACAGCGTCCCCAGGGGCCAACGTCCTGACTTTC. Complete variable domain (other parts from reference TRBV7-9 and TRBJ2-6): DTGVSQNPRHKITKRGQNVTFRCDPISEHNRLYWYRQTLGQGPEFLTYFQNEAQLEKSRLLSDRFSAERPKGSFSTLEIQRTEQGDSAMYLCASSQAGTASPGANVLTFGAGSRLTVL.